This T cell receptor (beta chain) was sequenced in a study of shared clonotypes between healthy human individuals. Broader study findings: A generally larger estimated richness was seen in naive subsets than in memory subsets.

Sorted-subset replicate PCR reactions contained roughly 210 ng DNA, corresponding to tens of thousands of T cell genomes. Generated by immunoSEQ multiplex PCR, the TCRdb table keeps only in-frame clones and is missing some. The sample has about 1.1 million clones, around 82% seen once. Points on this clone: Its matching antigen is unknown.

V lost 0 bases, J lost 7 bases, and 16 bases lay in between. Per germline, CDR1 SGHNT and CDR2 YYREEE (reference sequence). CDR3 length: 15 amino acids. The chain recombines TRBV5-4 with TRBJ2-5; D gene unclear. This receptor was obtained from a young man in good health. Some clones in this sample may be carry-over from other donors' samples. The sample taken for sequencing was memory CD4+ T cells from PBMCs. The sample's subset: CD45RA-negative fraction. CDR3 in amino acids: CASSLDARPLGTQYF. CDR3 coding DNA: TGTGCCAGCAGCTTGGACGCCCGTCCCCTTGGGACCCAGTACTTC.